The present T cell receptor (beta chain) was sequenced within a study of metastatic and nonmetastatic thyroid tumors. Study details: Malignant and benign thyroid patients had repertoires compared in peripheral blood and tumor or nodule tissue.

The study, taken as a whole, reports: In both blood and tumor samples, TCR beta diversity was reported significantly higher for malignant than benign nodules.

Each patient came to thyroid surgery without any prior treatment (of any kind). On this clone itself: Its target is not known.

Under the authors' procedure: Clinicopathological groups differed in CDR3, with these differences serving to build a distant-metastasis classifier for papillary thyroid cancer. With MiXCR, TCRdb reprocessed the PCR reads. TCRdb's processing, not the authors' own work, is the source of the V and J calls. The sample includes tens of thousands of clones, 12% seen only once; the top ten take 7% to 9%. Germline V lookup: CDR1 SGHRS, CDR2 YFSETQ. The CDR3 loop spans 12 amino acids. V gave up 4 bases and J gave up 11 bases; unmatched junction bases: 5. The TCR was taken from a female donor with papillary thyroid cancer or a benign thyroid nodule (not recorded which). Some clones in this sample may be carry-over from other donors' samples. Sequenced material: tumor tissue. V gene TRBV5-1 combines with J gene TRBJ2-2; 7 nucleotides agree with TRBD2. CDR3 DNA sequence: TGCGCCAGCAGCCCATCTAGCGGTGAGCTGTTTTTT. It translates to CASSPSSGELFF.